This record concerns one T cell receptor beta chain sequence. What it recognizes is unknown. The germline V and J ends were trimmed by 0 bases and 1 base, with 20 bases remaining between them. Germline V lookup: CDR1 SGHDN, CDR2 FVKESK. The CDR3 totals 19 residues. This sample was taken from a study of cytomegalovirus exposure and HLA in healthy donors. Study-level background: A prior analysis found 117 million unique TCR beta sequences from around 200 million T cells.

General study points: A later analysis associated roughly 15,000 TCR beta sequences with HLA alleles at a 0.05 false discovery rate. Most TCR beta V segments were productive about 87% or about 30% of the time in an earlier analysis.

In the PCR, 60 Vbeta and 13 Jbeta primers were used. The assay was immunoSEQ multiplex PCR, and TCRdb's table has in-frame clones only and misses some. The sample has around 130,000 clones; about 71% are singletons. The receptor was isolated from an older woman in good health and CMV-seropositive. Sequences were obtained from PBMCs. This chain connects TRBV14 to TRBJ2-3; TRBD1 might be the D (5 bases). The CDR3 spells CASSQEDQDLIGGTDTQYF. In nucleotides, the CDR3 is TGTGCCAGCAGCCAAGAAGATCAGGACCTTATAGGGGGCACAGATACGCAGTATTTT. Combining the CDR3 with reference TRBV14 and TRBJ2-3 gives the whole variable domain EAGVTQFPSHSVIEKGQTVTLRCDPISGHDNLYWYRRVMGKEIKFLLHFVKESKQDESGMPNNRFLAERTGGTYSTLKVQPAELEDSGVYFCASSQEDQDLIGGTDTQYFGPGTRLTVL.